Listed here are 5 T cell receptor beta chains from one sample, sequenced in a study of blood T cell repertoires in COVID-19. TCRdb keeps only in-frame clones here, not all; method: immunoSEQ multiplex PCR. The repertoire consists of over 70,000 clones, with about 76% occurring once and the leading ten covering 25% to 30%. The specimen sequenced was peripheral blood. These receptors originate from an elderly woman with active or convalescent COVID-19.

J is TRBJ2-1 and V is TRBV9; 8 bases fit TRBD2. The CDR3 extends over 15 amino acids. V shed 4 bases and J 7 bases; nucleotides not matched to a gene: 10. Germline assignment: CDR1 SGDLS and CDR2 YYNGEE. The CDR3 sequence: CASSFSGTRGNEQFF. The CDR3 nucleotides are TGTGCCAGCAGCTTCTCCGGGACTAGGGGGAATGAGCAGTTCTTC.

This clone was counted a few times. The sample contains more than one DNA sequence encoding this CDR3. The V call is TRBV2, the J call TRBJ1-4; D is unclear. CDR3 length: 12 amino acids. The V gene's germline CDR1 is SNHLY and CDR2 FYNNEI. Trimming took off 4 bases at V and 6 bases at J, with 6 bases between the two ends. The CDR3: CASSVSYEKLFF. CDR3 nucleotide sequence: TGTGCCAGCAGTGTCTCTTATGAAAAACTGTTTTTT.

The chain has TRBV30 and TRBJ1-1; D is unresolved. The CDR3 runs 14 residues. Germline V gene data show CDR1 as GTSNPN and CDR2 as SVGIG (reference sequence). Trimming took 0 bases from V and 0 from J, leaving 8 bases between them. Here the CDR3 DNA reads TGTGCCTGGAGTGTCCTCCCTTTGAACACTGAAGCTTTCTTT. Translating it yields CAWSVLPLNTEAFF.

The chain combines TRBV12-5 with TRBJ2-5; D may be TRBD1 (5 bases). The CDR3 is 15 residues long. Looked up from germline, CDR1 is LGHNT and CDR2 is FRNRAP. The V and J ends lost 0 bases and 7 bases respectively, with 15 bases between them. As DNA, the CDR3 is TGTGCTAGTGGTTTGGTACACGGCAGGGAAGTGACCCAGTACTTC. Translation gives CASGLVHGREVTQYF.

The CDR3 DNA reads as TGTGCCAGCAGCTTACAGGTTAAAGAGACCCAGTACTTC. Protein: CASSLQVKETQYF. The V call is TRBV7-2, the J call TRBJ2-5; no clear D gene. Germline CDR1 SGHTA, CDR2 FQGNSA. The length of the CDR3 is 13 residues. V shed 2 bases and J shed 3 bases, with 7 bases lying between them.